The clone carrying this T cell receptor beta chain was counted a single time. The table came from immunoSEQ multiplex PCR; TCRdb's copy has only in-frame clones and leaves some out. Found here are about 82,000 clones, roughly 95% of them singletons; the top ten hold 0.37%. The record originates from a study of technical replicates of blood from several donors. CDR3 length: 13 amino acids. Per the germline V gene, CDR1 is GTSNPN and CDR2 is SVGIG (reference sequence). J gave up 9 bases and V 4 bases, and 6 bases lay outside the gene matches. Specimen: T cells isolated from PBMCs. The chain employs TRBV30 and TRBJ2-1, with 10 bases lining up with TRBD2. This TCR derives from a human donor in good health. The CDR3 nucleotides are TGTGCCTGGAAGCGGGAGGGCCAAAGTGAGCAGTTCTTC. It encodes CAWKREGQSEQFF.